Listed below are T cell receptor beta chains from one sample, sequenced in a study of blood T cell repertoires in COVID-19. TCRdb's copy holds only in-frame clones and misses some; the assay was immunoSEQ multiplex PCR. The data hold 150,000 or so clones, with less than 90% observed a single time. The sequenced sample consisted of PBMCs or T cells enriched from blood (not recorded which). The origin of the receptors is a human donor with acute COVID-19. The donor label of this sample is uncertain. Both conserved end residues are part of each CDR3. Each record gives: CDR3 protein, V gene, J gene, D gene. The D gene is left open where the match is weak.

CDR3: CASRRDQETQYF
V: TRBV18
J: TRBJ2-5
D: .

CDR3: CASKKNSNYGYTF
V: TRBV2
J: TRBJ1-2
D: .

CDR3: CASSDGMIEKLFF
V: TRBV25-1
J: TRBJ1-4
D: .

CDR3: CASTIRDSPSTDTQYF
V: TRBV2
J: TRBJ2-3
D: TRBD1

CDR3: CASSVAGDPYYGYTF
V: TRBV9
J: TRBJ1-2
D: .

CDR3: CASSSQGADGYTF
V: TRBV19
J: TRBJ1-2
D: TRBD1

CDR3: CASSPNRDTVPGELFF
V: TRBV4-3
J: TRBJ2-2
D: .

CDR3: CASSSSGIQWDTEAFF
V: TRBV5-4
J: TRBJ1-1
D: .

CDR3: CASRYPIQGEAFF
V: TRBV12-3/TRBV12-4
J: TRBJ1-1
D: .

CDR3: CASSPRTGGGGAQETQYF
V: TRBV4-1
J: TRBJ2-5
D: TRBD1

CDR3: CASSPQLGGAKDTQYF
V: TRBV18
J: TRBJ2-3
D: TRBD2

CDR3: CASKFFEAQPQHF
V: TRBV2
J: TRBJ1-5
D: .

CDR3: CASRADRGSYEQYF
V: TRBV19
J: TRBJ2-7
D: TRBD1

CDR3: CASSDFGGAQETQYF
V: TRBV6-4
J: TRBJ2-5
D: .

CDR3: CASSGTGVNEQYF
V: TRBV12-3/TRBV12-4
J: TRBJ2-7
D: TRBD1

CDR3: CASRGQLGEAFF
V: TRBV19
J: TRBJ1-1
D: TRBD1

CDR3: CASSITVDTEAFF
V: TRBV19
J: TRBJ1-1
D: .

CDR3: CASSLGSQVTDTQYF
V: TRBV7-6
J: TRBJ2-3
D: .

CDR3: CASSRREYGYTF
V: TRBV5-6
J: TRBJ1-2
D: .

CDR3: CASSEGEGRSSYEQYF
V: TRBV6-1
J: TRBJ2-7
D: TRBD2

CDR3: CASSSTAGGPYNEQFF
V: TRBV27
J: TRBJ2-1
D: TRBD2

CDR3: CASSLDRGASYGYTF
V: TRBV5-1
J: TRBJ1-2
D: TRBD1

CDR3: CASRYGQGSPAEAFF
V: TRBV6-5
J: TRBJ1-1
D: TRBD1

CDR3: CASSERGNEQYF
V: TRBV2
J: TRBJ2-7
D: .